Described below is a single T cell receptor (beta chain) sequence and its context. The specificity of this receptor is unknown. There are no base qualities to consult, and no much larger clone falls within one base. Sample time point, as interpreted from the label and publication: baseline before first vaccination. Vaccinee samples were obtained from the UK trials COV001 and COV002, which included a single-blind randomized controlled phase 2/3 trial of AZD1222 (ChAdOx1 nCoV-19) in healthy adults. For TCRbeta chain sequencing, PBMC samples from trial participants were taken at day 0 and at day 28 after the second dose. According to the germline V gene, CDR1 reads SGHRS and CDR2 reads YFSETQ. The CDR3 starts with the cysteine, ends with the phenylalanine, and has 16 residues. CDR3 DNA only is kept here, 48 bases in frame from base 1. Relative to germline, V is 4 bases shorter and J is 2 bases shorter, with 15 bases between their ends.

This sample was taken from a study of T cell responses to AZD1222 COVID-19 vaccine listed by TCRdb under 2021. As for the study more broadly: AZD1222 recipients with second doses at about 4 weeks or about 12 weeks were pooled, because spike-specific TCR depth and breadth did not differ between schedules. TCR sequencing was performed for roughly 250 trial participants, of whom approximately 200 were given two doses of AZD1222 and around 25 were given two doses of MenACWY control vaccine. Enrollment into the trials was organized by age into subgroups of 18-55, 56-69 and 70-plus years, and those subgroups contained approximately 160, 26 and 62 TCR-sequenced participants, respectively.

The CDR3 regions of human TCRbeta chains were analyzed by immunosequencing. Under the source paper's analysis protocol: TCRs in the repertoires were compared against a reference library of SARS-CoV-2-specific TCRs that had been generated with the MIRA antigen-specificity platform. Breadth meant the fraction of unique TCRs that were SARS-CoV-2-associated, whereas depth meant the fraction of total T cells that were SARS-CoV-2-associated. Using the MIRA data, each spike-specific TCR was assigned both to the spike region to which the TCR was reactive and to a CD4 or CD8 class. Log10-transformed breadth and depth values were compared by one-way ANOVA with Sidak's multiple comparisons tests. The immuneACCESS repertoire file appears here via TCRdb, limited to in-frame rearrangements. These files lack a portion of the clones; in checked studies, under half of the deficit traces to unresolved V genes, and the cause of the others is not known. Clonal size and the V and J genes are those of that table, whereas D and trimming came from the DNA. For this sample the table gives 120,000 or so clones, of which about 91% were detected only once. Together, the top ten hold around 1.7% of the sample.

The full study reports these points: Participants were mostly white British and included more females than males, and it was suggested by the authors that clonal diversity may have been underestimated. Reportedly, almost half of the unique spike-specific TCRs recognized epitopes lying outside the regions that are mutated in the B.1.351 and B.1.1.7 variants. The 56-69-year group was small, and its depth increase did not reach significance, likely because of low power. Conclusions about previously exposed vaccinees are limited, since just a handful of AZD1222 recipients were seropositive for SARS-CoV-2 at baseline. No day 14 peak-response samples were available, so repertoires were characterized only after the peak T cell response. Vaccine-associated CD4 TCRs spanned the whole spike protein, with dominant responses in regions 160-218 and 743-854. After two AZD1222 doses, spike-specific TCR breadth and depth were significantly higher than at day 0 and than in MenACWY recipients.

The source of this sequence is an adult in good health. The chain is made from TRBV5-1 and TRBJ2-2; TRBD1 is perhaps the D gene, given 7 matching bases. Specimen: peripheral blood, collected on day 0 of AZD1222 vaccination. The CDR3: CASSGAGQINTGELFF. DNA sequence: TGCGCCAGCAGCGGGGCGGGACAGATTAACACCGGGGAGCTGTTTTTT. Outside the CDR3, residues come from the reference TRBV5-1 and TRBJ2-2 proteins, so the full variable domain is: KAGVTQTPRYLIKTRGQQVTLSCSPISGHRSVSWYQQTPGQGLQFLFEYFSETQRNKGNFPGRFSGRQFSNSRSEMNVSTLELGDSALYLCASSGAGQINTGELFFGEGSRLTVL.